This paragraph reports one T cell receptor (beta chain). This clone showed up just a few times. The specificity of this receptor is unknown. Qualities for individual bases were not recorded, and no much larger clone is one base off. From V the trimming removes 5 bases and from J it removes 9 bases, while the gene matches leave 8 bases of the junction unaccounted for. Sequences MNHNY (CDR1) and SVGAGI (CDR2) are obtained from the germline V gene (reference sequence). There are 13 amino acids in the CDR3, from cysteine to phenylalanine inclusive. The entry retains the CDR3 DNA only, 39 bases that are in frame from base 1. Each clonotype received, on average, about 10x coverage in deep resolution sequencing performed on a MiSeq, where the target depth lay between 1 in 1 million and 1 in 200,000 T cells. TCR beta libraries were generated with the immunoSEQ hsTCRB Kit. In the paper's pipeline: Data were analyzed with ImmunoSEQ Data Assistant and ImmunoSEQ Analyzer, with V, D and J genes assigned per IMGT definitions. Clonality was computed as one minus normalized Shannon entropy of productive rearrangement frequencies, ranging from 0 to 1. Public clonotype analysis was restricted to overrepresented clonotypes comprising at least 0.05% of each patient's repertoire. Repertoires from approximately 12 age-matched healthy donors in immuneACCESS were used as clonality controls. Imported from immuneACCESS, the table was reduced by TCRdb to in-frame sequences with V and J called. These copies leave out some clones; in studies compared against another copy, an unresolved V gene accounts for under half, and the cause of the remainder is not known. The DNA was the basis for D and trimming; V, J and clone size are from that table. The sample records approximately 120,000 clones, about 58% of which are singletons. The ten largest clones capture about 40% of the sample.

This entry belongs to a study of cytotoxic CD8 clonotypes in ibrutinib-treated CLL (dated by TCRdb to the early 2020s). In the study overall: The cohort included around 15 treatment-naive and about a dozen relapsed/refractory patients; around 18 were IGHV unmutated. Partial responses were observed in 24 patients and complete responses in 2; after a median follow-up of 68 months, remission was maintained in roughly 15 patients and progression was observed in approximately 12. Response samples were taken after a median of around 13 months on treatment, ranging from roughly 6 to 36 months. Samples averaged roughly 260,000 productive templates and 80,000 to 100,000 productive rearrangements. Longitudinal samples were available for about 30% of the roughly 90 trial participants. Cryopreserved peripheral blood mononuclear cells were obtained before treatment, at response, and at either sustained remission or disease progression. Every remission and progressive disease sample was obtained while ibrutinib was still being received by the patients. Broad study findings and their caveats: Sampling times were not matched between patients in sustained remission and patients whose disease was progressing, and lymph node repertoires were not examined. Baseline clonality was found to be higher than that of age-matched healthy donors and was strongly correlated with circulating CD8+ T-cell counts. Clonality increased at ibrutinib response, stayed stable in sustained remission, and fell back toward baseline at progression. Public clonotypes were found to be uncommon and were observed to contract or remain stable during treatment; the increase in clonality was shown to reflect expansion of private clonotypes at ibrutinib response.

The time point label corresponds to: roughly 2 years on ibrutinib. For TCR beta library preparation, roughly 2.2 micrograms of genomic DNA were isolated from cryopreserved PBMCs. High-throughput TCR beta sequencing was performed on longitudinal blood samples from CLL patients receiving ibrutinib monotherapy. Patients were enrolled in a phase 2 open-label single-center ibrutinib monotherapy trial. The source was PBMCs, collected after 24 months of ibrutinib treatment. The source of this sequence is a human donor with chronic lymphocytic leukemia. The rearrangement combines TRBV6-6 with TRBJ2-7, and TRBD1 matches 9 of the central bases. The base sequence is TGTGCCAGCAGTGTTTCCATGGACAGGGGGCAGTACTTC. It encodes CASSVSMDRGQYF.